The rows below give T cell receptor beta chains drawn from one sample of a study of blood T cell repertoires in COVID-19. The repertoire was sequenced with immunoSEQ multiplex PCR; TCRdb's copy has only in-frame clones and lacks some. The table has 65,000 to 70,000 clones, 65% to 90% seen once. Material for sequencing was peripheral blood. These receptors were obtained from a woman aged 55-69 years with acute or convalescent COVID-19. Each CDR3 is given with its conserved first and last residue. The D gene is left open where the match is weak. Not every row has a clone size; where given, it reads once, few, many or a size class.

d_call | j_call | clone_size | v_call | cdr3_aa | cdr3_nt
NA | TRBJ2-5 | NA | TRBV7-8 | CASSLARTQQGTTQYF | TGTGCCAGCAGCTTAGCAAGAACTCAACAGGGAACGACCCAGTACTTC
NA | TRBJ1-2 | once | TRBV10-3 | CAIRGQGPYGYTF | TGTGCCATCAGGGGGCAGGGCCCCTATGGCTACACCTTC
TRBD1 | TRBJ2-7 | NA | TRBV28 | CASSPMGQGAYEQYF | TGTGCCAGCAGTCCAATGGGACAGGGAGCCTACGAGCAGTACTTC
NA | TRBJ2-2 | NA | TRBV19 | CASSPGDLLNTGELFF | TGTGCCAGTAGTCCCGGGGATCTTTTGAACACCGGGGAGCTGTTTTTT
TRBD1 | TRBJ1-1 | NA | TRBV4-1 | CASSQGRVTGTEAFF | TGCGCCAGCAGCCAAGGGAGGGTGACAGGGACTGAAGCTTTCTTT
NA | TRBJ1-4 | NA | TRBV9 | CASSVAPSSTNEKLFF | TGTGCCAGCAGCGTAGCTCCGTCTTCAACTAATGAAAAACTGTTTTTT
TRBD2 | TRBJ2-2 | NA | TRBV7-8 | CASSLVEAGRGELFF | TGTGCCAGCAGCTTAGTTGAAGCGGGACGGGGGGAGCTGTTTTTT
TRBD1 | TRBJ2-5 | NA | TRBV13 | CASSLLGGQGQETQYF | TGTGCCAGCAGCTTATTGGGCGGACAGGGACAAGAGACCCAGTACTTC
NA | TRBJ2-2 | NA | TRBV4-2 | CASSLDLASATGELFF | TGTGCCAGCAGCCTGGACTTGGCTAGCGCCACCGGGGAGCTGTTTTTT
NA | TRBJ2-7 | NA | TRBV27 | CASSFYSGGTGFYEQYF | TGTGCCAGCAGTTTCTACTCCGGGGGGACAGGTTTCTACGAGCAGTACTTC